This T cell receptor beta chain appears in the sequencing data of a study of identical twins. Study findings and constraints: Zero-insertion analyses could be partly confounded by invariant MAIT and iNKT cells. There were fewer insertions in abundant cord blood beta clonotypes, but memory repertoires showed no such pattern.

The CDR3 extends over 15 amino acids. The germline CDR1 and CDR2 sequences are SGHTA and FQGTGA. The ends were cut back, 0 bases at V and 1 base at J, with 9 bases in the middle. The table lists this clonotype with a few counts. Its antigen is unidentified. Template switching (which added a universal primer site) was used, and cDNA carried unique molecular identifiers. A single record per CDR3 protein comes from TCRdb applying MiXCR to the 5' RACE reads. This table has approximately 700,000 distinct CDR3 sequences, around a sixth appearing once. Separately, the same data were catalogued under a study of T cells expressing NK-cell markers.

The genes are TRBV7-3 and TRBJ1-1; no clear D gene. This TCR derives from a woman between 18 and 30 years old in good health. The specimen was PBMCs. The CDR3 DNA reads TGTGCCAGCAGCTTAACACCAGTCAGGAACACTGAAGCTTTCTTT. Translation: CASSLTPVRNTEAFF.